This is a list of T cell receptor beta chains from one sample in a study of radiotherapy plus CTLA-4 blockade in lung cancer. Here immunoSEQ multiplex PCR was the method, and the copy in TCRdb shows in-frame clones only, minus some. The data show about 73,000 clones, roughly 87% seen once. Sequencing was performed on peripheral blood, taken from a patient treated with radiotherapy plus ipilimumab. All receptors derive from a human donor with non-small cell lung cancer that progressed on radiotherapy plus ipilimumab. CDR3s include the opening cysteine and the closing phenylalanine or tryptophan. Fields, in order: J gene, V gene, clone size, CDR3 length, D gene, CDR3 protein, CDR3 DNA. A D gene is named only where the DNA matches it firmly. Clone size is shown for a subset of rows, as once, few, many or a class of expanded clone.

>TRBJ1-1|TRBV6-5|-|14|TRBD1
CASSLTGLNTEAFF
TGTGCCAGCAGCTTGACAGGGCTGAACACTGAAGCTTTCTTT
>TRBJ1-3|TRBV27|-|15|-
CASSLRRESGNTIYF
TGTGCCAGCAGTTTACGGCGTGAGTCTGGAAACACCATATATTTT
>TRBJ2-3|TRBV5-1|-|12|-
CASSPGTDTQYF
TGCGCCAGCAGCCCCGGGACAGATACGCAGTATTTT
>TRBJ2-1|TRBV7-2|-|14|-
CASSLSRGGNEQFF
TGTGCCAGCAGCTTATCGAGAGGCGGGAATGAGCAGTTCTTC
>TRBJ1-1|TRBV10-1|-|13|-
CASSAGRVGEAFF
TGCGCCAGCAGTGCGGGCAGGGTCGGTGAAGCTTTCTTT
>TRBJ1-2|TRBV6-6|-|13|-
CASSYSGSNGYTF
TGTGCCAGCAGTTACTCTGGCAGTAATGGCTACACCTTC
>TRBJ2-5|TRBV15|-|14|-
CATSRVASQETQYF
TGTGCCACCAGCAGAGTGGCCAGCCAAGAGACCCAGTACTTC
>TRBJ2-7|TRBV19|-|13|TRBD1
CASRTGGSYEQYF
TGTGCCAGTAGAACAGGGGGCTCCTACGAGCAGTACTTC
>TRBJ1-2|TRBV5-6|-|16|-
CASSVSSGQINYGYTF
TGTGCCAGCAGTGTATCGTCTGGACAGATAAACTATGGCTACACCTTC
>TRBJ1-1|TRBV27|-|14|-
CASSLTEMNTEAFF
TGTGCCAGCAGTTTAACAGAGATGAACACTGAAGCTTTCTTT
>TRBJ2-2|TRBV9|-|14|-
CASSVEPGAGELFF
TGTGCCAGCAGCGTGGAACCCGGGGCCGGGGAGCTGTTTTTT
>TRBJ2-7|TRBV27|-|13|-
CASSLKGGYEQYF
TGTGCCAGCAGTTTAAAGGGTGGCTACGAGCAGTACTTC
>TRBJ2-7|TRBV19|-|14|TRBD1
CASSGTVTAYEQYF
TGTGCCAGTAGTGGGACAGTAACCGCCTACGAGCAGTACTTC
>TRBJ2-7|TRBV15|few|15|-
CATSEGRPGSYEQYF
TGTGCCACCAGCGAGGGACGCCCTGGATCCTACGAGCAGTACTTC
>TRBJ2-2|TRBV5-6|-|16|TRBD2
CASSRRLAENTGELFF
TGTGCCAGCAGTCGGAGACTAGCGGAGAACACCGGGGAGCTGTTTTTT
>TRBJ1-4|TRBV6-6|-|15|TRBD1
CASSYRRQGPEKLFF
TGTGCCAGCAGTTACAGGAGACAGGGGCCAGAAAAACTGTTTTTT
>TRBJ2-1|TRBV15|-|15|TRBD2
CATSMSGRTYNEQFF
TGTGCCACCAGCATGAGCGGGAGGACGTACAATGAGCAGTTCTTC
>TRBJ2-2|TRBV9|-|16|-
CASSVGGNRNTGELFF
TGTGCCAGCAGCGTAGGTGGAAACAGGAACACCGGGGAGCTGTTTTTT
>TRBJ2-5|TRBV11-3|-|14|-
CASSLSRWGETQYF
TGTGCCAGCAGCTTATCCAGGTGGGGAGAGACCCAGTACTTC
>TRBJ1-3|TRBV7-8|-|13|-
CASSLDYGNTIYF
TGTGCCAGCAGCCTGGACTACGGAAACACCATATATTTT
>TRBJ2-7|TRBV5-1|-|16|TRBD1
CASSFYMTGFTYEQYF
TGCGCCAGCAGCTTTTACATGACAGGGTTTACCTACGAGCAGTACTTC
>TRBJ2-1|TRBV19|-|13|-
CASSIAEGNEQFF
TGTGCCAGTAGTATTGCCGAAGGCAATGAGCAGTTCTTC
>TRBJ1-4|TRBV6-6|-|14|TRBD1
CASREGQLNEKLFF
TGTGCCAGCAGAGAGGGACAGCTTAATGAAAAACTGTTTTTT
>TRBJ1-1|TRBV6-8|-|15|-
CASSYSKGGITEAFF
TGTGCCAGCAGTTACTCGAAGGGAGGCATCACTGAAGCTTTCTTT
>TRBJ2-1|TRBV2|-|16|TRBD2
CASTPSVLAENNEQFF
TGTGCCAGCACTCCCTCGGTACTAGCGGAAAACAATGAGCAGTTCTTC
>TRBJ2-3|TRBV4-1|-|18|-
CASSQISQTAAYTDTQYF
TGCGCCAGCAGCCAGATCAGCCAGACTGCCGCTTACACAGATACGCAGTATTTT